The clone carrying this TCR beta chain has only one observation. The data were obtained in a study of cytomegalovirus exposure and HLA in healthy donors. PCR was performed using 60 Vbeta and 13 Jbeta primers. Only in-frame clones appear in the TCRdb table, and some are missing; sequencing was by immunoSEQ multiplex PCR. The sample includes 100,000 or so clones, about 78% of them seen just once. The CDR3 runs 13 residues. Looked up from germline, CDR1 is SGHDT and CDR2 is YYEEEE. Trimming stripped 3 bases from V and 6 bases from J, with 11 bases between. The source of this sequence is a middle-aged woman in good health and CMV-seropositive. Sequencing used PBMCs. This rearrangement joins TRBV5-6 to TRBJ2-3, with a tentative D call TRBD1 (6 bases). The CDR3 region has the DNA TGTGCCAGCAGCTCCCGGGACACGGATACGCAGTATTTT. This sequence encodes CASSSRDTDTQYF.